This TCR beta chain was documented in a study of blood T cell repertoires in COVID-19. Study context: Nucleic acid was either cDNA or gDNA, and it came from T cells, B-cell-depleted T cells, or PBMCs.

Per the original methods: Nucleated cell counts were estimated from reference gene primer amplification. Generated by immunoSEQ multiplex PCR, the TCRdb table keeps only in-frame clones and is missing some. V, J and clone size were drawn from that table, and D and trimming were deduced from the DNA. Of about 100,000 clones in the sample, approximately 93% are singletons; the top ten hold about 1.9%. The germline V and J ends were trimmed by 3 bases and 2 bases, with 10 bases remaining between them. Germline V lookup: CDR1 KGHSH, CDR2 LQKENI. This CDR3 contains 14 residues. The source is a man aged 45 to 65 with active COVID-19. The chain combines TRBV18 with TRBJ1-2; the D is unclear. The material sequenced was peripheral blood. CDR3 region: CASSPRTGNYGYTF. In DNA, the CDR3 is TGTGCCAGCTCACCGCGGACGGGGAACTATGGCTACACCTTC.